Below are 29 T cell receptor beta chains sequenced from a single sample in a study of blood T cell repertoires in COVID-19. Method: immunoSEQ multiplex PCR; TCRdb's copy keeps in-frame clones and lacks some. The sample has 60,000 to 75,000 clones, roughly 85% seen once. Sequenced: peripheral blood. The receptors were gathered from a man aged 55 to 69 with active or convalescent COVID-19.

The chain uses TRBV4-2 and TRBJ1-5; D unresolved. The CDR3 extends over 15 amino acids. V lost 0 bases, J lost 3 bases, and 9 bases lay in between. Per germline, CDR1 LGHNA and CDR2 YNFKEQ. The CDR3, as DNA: TGTGCCAGCAGCCAAGATTACAGTGACAATCAGCCCCAGCATTTT. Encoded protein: CASSQDYSDNQPQHF.

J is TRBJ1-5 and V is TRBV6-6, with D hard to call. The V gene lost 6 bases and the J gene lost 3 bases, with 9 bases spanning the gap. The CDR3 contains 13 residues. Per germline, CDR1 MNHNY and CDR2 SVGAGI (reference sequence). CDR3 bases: TGTGCCAGCAGCCCTCCCCCCAATCAGCCCCAGCATTTT. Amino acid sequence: CASSPPPNQPQHF.

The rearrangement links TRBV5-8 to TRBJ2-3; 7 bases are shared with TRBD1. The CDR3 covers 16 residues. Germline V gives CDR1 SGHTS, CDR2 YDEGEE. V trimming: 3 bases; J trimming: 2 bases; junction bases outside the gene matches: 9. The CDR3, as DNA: TGTGCCAGCAGCTACACACGACAGGGCCCCACAGATACGCAGTATTTT. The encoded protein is CASSYTRQGPTDTQYF.

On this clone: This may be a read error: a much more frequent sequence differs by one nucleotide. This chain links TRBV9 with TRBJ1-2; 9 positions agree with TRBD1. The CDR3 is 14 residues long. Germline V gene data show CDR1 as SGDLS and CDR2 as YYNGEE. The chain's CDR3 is CARSVTGGAGGYTF. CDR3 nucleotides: TGTGCCCGCAGCGTAACAGGGGGCGCGGGGGGCTACACCTTC.

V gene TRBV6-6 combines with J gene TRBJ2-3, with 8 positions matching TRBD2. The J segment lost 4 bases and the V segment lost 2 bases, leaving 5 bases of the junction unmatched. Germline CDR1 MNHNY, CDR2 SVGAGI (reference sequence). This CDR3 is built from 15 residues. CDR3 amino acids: CASSYASGGADTQYF. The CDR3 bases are TGTGCCAGCAGTTACGCTTCGGGGGGGGCAGATACGCAGTATTTT.

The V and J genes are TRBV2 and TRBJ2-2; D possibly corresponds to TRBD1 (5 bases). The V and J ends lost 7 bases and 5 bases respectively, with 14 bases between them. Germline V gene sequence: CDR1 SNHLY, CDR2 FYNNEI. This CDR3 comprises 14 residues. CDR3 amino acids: CASTRLRGTGELFF. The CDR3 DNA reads TGTGCCAGCACGAGGTTAAGGGGTACCGGGGAGCTGTTTTTT. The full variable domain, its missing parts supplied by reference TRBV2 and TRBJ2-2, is EPEVTQTPSHQVTQMGQEVILRCVPISNHLYFYWYRQILGQKVEFLVSFYNNEISEKSEIFDDQFSVERPDGSNFTLKIRSTKLEDSAMYFCASTRLRGTGELFFGEGSRLTVL.

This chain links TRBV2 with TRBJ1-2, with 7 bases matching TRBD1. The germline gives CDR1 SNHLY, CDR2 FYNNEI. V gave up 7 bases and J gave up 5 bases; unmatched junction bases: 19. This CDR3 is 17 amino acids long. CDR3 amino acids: CASTRNRDSGLRYGYTF. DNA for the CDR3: TGTGCCAGCACCCGAAACCGGGACAGTGGCCTACGGTATGGCTACACCTTC.

The chain's CDR3 is CASSDSATGGNTIYF. CDR3 nucleotide sequence: TGTGCCAGCAGTGATTCCGCCACGGGGGGAAACACCATATATTTT. The chain joins TRBV2 to TRBJ1-3; D ambiguous. The CDR3 has 15 amino acids. Trimming cost V 3 bases and J 4 bases, with 13 bases left between them. CDR1 is SNHLY, CDR2 FYNNEI, per germline.

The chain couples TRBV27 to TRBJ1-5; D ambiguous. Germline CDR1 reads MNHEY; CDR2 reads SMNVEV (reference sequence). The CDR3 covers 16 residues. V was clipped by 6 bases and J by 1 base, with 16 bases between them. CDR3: CASSLYAASSNQPQHF. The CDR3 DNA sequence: TGTGCCAGCAGCCTATATGCGGCGTCGAGCAATCAGCCCCAGCATTTT.

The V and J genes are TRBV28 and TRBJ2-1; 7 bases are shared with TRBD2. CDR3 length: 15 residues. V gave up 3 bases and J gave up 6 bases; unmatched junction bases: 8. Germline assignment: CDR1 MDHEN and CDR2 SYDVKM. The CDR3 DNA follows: TGTGCCAGCAGTTTGGGGGGGTCTAGCTCCAATGAGCAGTTCTTC. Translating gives CASSLGGSSSNEQFF.

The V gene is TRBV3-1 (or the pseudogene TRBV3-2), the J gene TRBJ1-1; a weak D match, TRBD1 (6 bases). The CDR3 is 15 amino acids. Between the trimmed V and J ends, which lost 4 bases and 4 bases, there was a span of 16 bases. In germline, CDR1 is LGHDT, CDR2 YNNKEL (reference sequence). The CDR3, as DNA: TGTGCCAGCAGCCTAGACAGGTCCGGGGGCACTGAAGCTTTCTTT. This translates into CASSLDRSGGTEAFF.

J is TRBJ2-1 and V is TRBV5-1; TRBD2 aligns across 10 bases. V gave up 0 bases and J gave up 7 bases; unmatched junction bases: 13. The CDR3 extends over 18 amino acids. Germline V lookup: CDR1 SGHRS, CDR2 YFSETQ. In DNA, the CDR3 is TGCGCCAGCAGCTTGGTCTCCGTTACAGCGGGGGGGCAGAATGAGCAGTTCTTC. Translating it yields CASSLVSVTAGGQNEQFF.

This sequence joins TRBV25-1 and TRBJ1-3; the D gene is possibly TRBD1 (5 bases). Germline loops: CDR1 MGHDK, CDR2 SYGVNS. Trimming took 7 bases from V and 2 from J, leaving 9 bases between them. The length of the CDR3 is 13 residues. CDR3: CASTARAGNTIYF. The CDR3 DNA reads TGTGCCAGCACTGCCAGGGCTGGAAACACCATATATTTT.

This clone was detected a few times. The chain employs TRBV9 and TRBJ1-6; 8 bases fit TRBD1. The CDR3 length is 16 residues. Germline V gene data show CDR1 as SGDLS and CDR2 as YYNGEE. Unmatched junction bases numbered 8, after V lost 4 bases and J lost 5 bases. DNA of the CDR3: TGTGCCAGCAGCCCTCAGACAGGGGAGAATAATTCACCCCTCCACTTT. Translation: CASSPQTGENNSPLHF.

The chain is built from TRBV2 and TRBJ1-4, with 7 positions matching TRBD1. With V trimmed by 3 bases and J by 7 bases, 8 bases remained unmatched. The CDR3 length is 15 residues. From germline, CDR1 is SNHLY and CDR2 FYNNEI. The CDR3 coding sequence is TGTGCCAGCAGTGAGAACAGGGGCTTGTCTGAAAAACTGTTTTTT. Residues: CASSENRGLSEKLFF.

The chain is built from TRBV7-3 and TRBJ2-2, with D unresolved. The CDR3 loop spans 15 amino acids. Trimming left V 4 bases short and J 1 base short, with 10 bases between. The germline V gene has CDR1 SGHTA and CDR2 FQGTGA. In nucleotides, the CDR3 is TGTGCCAGCAGCTCAACCTCAGGGAACACCGGGGAGCTGTTTTTT. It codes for CASSSTSGNTGELFF.

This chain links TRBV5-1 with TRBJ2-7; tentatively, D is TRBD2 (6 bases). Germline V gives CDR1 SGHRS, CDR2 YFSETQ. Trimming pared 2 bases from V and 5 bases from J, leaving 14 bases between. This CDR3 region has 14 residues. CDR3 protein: CASSFSGGADEQYF. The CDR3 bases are TGCGCCAGCAGCTTTTCCGGAGGGGCCGACGAGCAGTACTTC.

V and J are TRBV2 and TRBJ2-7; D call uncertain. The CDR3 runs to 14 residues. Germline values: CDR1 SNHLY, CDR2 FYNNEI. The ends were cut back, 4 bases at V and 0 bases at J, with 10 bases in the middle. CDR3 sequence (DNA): TGTGCCAGCAGTGTTGTCCTTCCCTCCTACGAGCAGTACTTC. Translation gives CASSVVLPSYEQYF.

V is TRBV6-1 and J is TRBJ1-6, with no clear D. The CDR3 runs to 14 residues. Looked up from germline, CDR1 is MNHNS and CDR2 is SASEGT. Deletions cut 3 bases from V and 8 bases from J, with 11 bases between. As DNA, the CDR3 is TGTGCCAGCAGTGAGAGGGATTTGGATTCACCCCTCCACTTT. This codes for CASSERDLDSPLHF.

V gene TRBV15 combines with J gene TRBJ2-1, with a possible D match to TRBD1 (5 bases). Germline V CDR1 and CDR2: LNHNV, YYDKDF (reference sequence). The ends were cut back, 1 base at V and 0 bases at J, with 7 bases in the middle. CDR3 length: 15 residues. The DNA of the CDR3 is TGTGCCACCAGCAGAGGACAGAGCTCCTACAATGAGCAGTTCTTC. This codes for CATSRGQSSYNEQFF.

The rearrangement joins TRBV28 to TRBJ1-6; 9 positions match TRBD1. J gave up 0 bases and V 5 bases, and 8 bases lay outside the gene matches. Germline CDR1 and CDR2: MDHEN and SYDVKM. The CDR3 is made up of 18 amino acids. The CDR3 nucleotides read TGTGCCAGCAGTAAAGGACAGGGGAGTAGCTCCTATAATTCACCCCTCCACTTT. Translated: CASSKGQGSSSYNSPLHF.

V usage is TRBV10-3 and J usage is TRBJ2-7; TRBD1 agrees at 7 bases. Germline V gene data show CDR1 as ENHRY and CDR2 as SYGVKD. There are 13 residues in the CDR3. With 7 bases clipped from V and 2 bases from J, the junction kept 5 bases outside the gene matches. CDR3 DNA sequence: TGTGCCATCACCTGGACAGGACCCTACGAGCAGTACTTC. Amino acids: CAITWTGPYEQYF.

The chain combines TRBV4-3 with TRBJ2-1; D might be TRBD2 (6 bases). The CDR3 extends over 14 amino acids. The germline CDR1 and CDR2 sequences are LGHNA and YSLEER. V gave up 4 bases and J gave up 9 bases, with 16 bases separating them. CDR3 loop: CASSLTSWAIEQFF. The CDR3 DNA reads TGCGCCAGCAGCCTGACTAGTTGGGCTATTGAGCAGTTCTTC.

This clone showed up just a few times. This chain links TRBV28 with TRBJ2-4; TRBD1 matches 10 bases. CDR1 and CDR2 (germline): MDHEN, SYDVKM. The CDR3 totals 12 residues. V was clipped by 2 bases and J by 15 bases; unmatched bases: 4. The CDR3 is CASSLPDRGLYF. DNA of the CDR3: TGTGCCAGCAGTTTACCGGACAGGGGGTTGTACTTC.

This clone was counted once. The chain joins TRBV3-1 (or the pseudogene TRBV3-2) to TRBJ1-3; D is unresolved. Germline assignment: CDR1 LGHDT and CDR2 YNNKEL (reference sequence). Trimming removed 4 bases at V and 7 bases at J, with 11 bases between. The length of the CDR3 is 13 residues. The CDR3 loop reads CASSPIESNTIYF. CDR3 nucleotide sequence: TGTGCCAGCAGCCCCATTGAGAGCAACACCATATATTTT.

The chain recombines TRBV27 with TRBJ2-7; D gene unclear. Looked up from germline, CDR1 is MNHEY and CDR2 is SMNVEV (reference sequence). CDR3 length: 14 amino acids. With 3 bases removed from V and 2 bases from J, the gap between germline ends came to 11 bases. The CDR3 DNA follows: TGTGCCAGCAGTTTCATACCAGGCGCCTACGAGCAGTACTTC. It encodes CASSFIPGAYEQYF.

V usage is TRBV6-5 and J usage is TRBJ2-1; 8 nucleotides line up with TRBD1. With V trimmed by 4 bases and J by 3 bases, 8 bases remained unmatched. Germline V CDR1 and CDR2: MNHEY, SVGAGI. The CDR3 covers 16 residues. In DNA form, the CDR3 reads TGTGCCAGCAGTTCTCTCGCAGGGGGCGGCTACAATGAGCAGTTCTTC. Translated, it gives CASSSLAGGGYNEQFF.

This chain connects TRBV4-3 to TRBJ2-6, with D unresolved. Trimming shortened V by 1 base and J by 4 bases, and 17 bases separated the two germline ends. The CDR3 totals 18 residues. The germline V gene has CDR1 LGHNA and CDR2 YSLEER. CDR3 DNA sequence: TGCGCCAGCAGCCAAGTGGATTGGCACTATGCCGGGGCCAACGTCCTGACTTTC. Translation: CASSQVDWHYAGANVLTF.

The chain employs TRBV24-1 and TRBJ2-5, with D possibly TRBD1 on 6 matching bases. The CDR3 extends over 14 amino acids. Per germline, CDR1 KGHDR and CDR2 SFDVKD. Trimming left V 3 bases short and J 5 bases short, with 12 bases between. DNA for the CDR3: TGTGCCACCAGTGATCCTTGGACAGCGGAGACCCAGTACTTC. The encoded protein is CATSDPWTAETQYF.